This T cell receptor beta chain was identified during a study of blood T cells in healthy people across ages. The germline V and J ends were trimmed by 4 bases and 8 bases, with 11 bases remaining between them. This CDR3 contains 13 residues. CDR1 is LGHNA, CDR2 YSLEER, per germline. Aged about 6 to 95, donors were systemically healthy Caucasians from Russia. Every participating donor contributed roughly 11 milliliters of peripheral blood through a draw. Notes on the study in general: With age, beta diversity per million T cells declined roughly linearly, significantly by about 40.

The authors ran a second PCR of roughly 7 to 11 cycles using a sample-barcoded 5' primer and a J-beta primer mix. TCRdb ran MiXCR on the 5' RACE reads and lists one entry per CDR3 protein. This sample has about a million distinct CDR3 sequences, with 51% found just once. A few counts support this clonotype. Antigen: not known. The sample was blood. The clonotype was recovered from an older woman in good health. The chain recombines TRBV4-3 with TRBJ1-4; D gene unclear. The chain's CDR3 is CASSREGGEKLFF. DNA for the CDR3: TGCGCCAGCAGCCGGGAGGGTGGGGAAAAACTGTTTTTT.